This T cell receptor beta chain was profiled in a study of T-cell memory formation after mild COVID-19. Overall study context: TCR clusters mostly belonged to single donors.

TCRdb itself ran the 5' RACE reads through MiXCR, one entry per CDR3 protein. This sample has about 270,000 distinct CDR3 sequences; 15% occur once, and the top ten carry 2.1%. General study points: Researchers found some responding clones in pre-infection memory, a sign that cross-reactive memory joined. Among clones contracting day 15 to 85, CD4/CD8 was balanced, whereas later expanders leaned CD4+. Confirmation was lacking for SARS-CoV-2 specificity of second-wave clones that peaked on day 37.

Trimming at V came to 6 bases and at J to 7 bases, leaving 4 bases not matched to a gene. CDR1 is SEHNR, CDR2 FQNEAQ, per germline (reference sequence). The CDR3 is 14 amino acids. This clonotype was found a few times. What it binds is not known. The sample was PBMCs or a T cell subset sorted from them (not recorded which). J is TRBJ2-2 and V is TRBV7-9; 11 bases line up with TRBD2. This clonotype was sampled from an adult woman who had mild COVID-19 (a few samples of this study predate the infection). Cell type and time point are not known. The CDR3 DNA follows: TGTGCCAGCAGATACGGGACTAGCGGCGGGGAGCTGTTTTTT. It is translated as CASRYGTSGGELFF.